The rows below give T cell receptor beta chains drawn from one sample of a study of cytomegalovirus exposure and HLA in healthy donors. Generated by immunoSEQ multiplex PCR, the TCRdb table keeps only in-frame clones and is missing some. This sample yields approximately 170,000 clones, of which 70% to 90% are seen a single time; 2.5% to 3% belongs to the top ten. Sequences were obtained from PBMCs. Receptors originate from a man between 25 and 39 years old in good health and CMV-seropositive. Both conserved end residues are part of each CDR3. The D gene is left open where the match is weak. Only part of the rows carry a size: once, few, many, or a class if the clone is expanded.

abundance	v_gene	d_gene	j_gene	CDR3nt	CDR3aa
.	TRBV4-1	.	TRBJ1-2	TGCGCCAGCAGCCAAGGCGTTTATGGCTACACCTTC	CASSQGVYGYTF
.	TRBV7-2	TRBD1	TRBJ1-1	TGTGCCAGCAGCTACAGGGGGCGGAACACTGAAGCTTTCTTT	CASSYRGRNTEAFF
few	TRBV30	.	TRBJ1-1	TGTGCCTGGAGTGGACAGATGAACACTGAAGCTTTCTTT	CAWSGQMNTEAFF
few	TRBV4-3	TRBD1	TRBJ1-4	TGCGCCAGCAGCCAGGACAGGAGCCCGAATGAAAAACTGTTTTTT	CASSQDRSPNEKLFF
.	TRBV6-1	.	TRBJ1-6	TGTGCCAGCAGTGACTTAGATCCCCTCCACTTT	CASSDLDPLHF
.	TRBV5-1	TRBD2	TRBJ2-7	TGCGCCAGCAGCTTGGGACTAGCGGGAGACGAGCAGTACTTC	CASSLGLAGDEQYF
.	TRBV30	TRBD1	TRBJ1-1	TGTGCCTGGTCGGGACAGGGGGACACTGAAGCTTTCTTT	CAWSGQGDTEAFF
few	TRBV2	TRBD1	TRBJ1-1	TGTGCCAGCAGTGTGGGACAGCTAAGGTCGGGCACTGAAGCTTTCTTT	CASSVGQLRSGTEAFF
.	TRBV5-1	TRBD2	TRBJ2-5	TGCGCCAGCAGCTTGAGTGCACCTAGCGGGAGGGAGACCCAGTACTTC	CASSLSAPSGRETQYF
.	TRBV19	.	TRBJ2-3	TGTGCCAGTAGTGGAGTAGCGGTGCAACAAGATACGCAGTATTTT	CASSGVAVQQDTQYF
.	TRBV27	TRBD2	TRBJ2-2	TGTGCCAGCAGGGGCCTAGCGGAAAACACCGGGGAGCTGTTTTTT	CASRGLAENTGELFF
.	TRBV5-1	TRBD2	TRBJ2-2	TGCGCCAGCAGCTGGACTAGCGGGAGCACCGGGGAGCTGTTTTTT	CASSWTSGSTGELFF
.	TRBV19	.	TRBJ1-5	TGTGCCAGTAACGGGTTCAATCAGCCCCAGCATTTT	CASNGFNQPQHF
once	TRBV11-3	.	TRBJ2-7	TGTGCCAGCAGCCTCGACACCTACGAGCAGTACTTC	CASSLDTYEQYF
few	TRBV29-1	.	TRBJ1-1	TGCAGCGTGGGCTTCAACAGGGCTGCAGAAGCTTTCTTT	CSVGFNRAAEAFF
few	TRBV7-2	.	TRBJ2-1	TGTGCCAGCAGCCCATTAACAGGGCCCTACAATGAGCAGTTCTTC	CASSPLTGPYNEQFF
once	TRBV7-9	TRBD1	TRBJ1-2	TGTTCCAGCAGCCACGGGACAGTTAACTATGGCTACACCTTC	CSSSHGTVNYGYTF
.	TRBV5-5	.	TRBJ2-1	TGTGCCAGCAGCTTACAGGCCACCTCCTACAATGAGCAGTTCTTC	CASSLQATSYNEQFF
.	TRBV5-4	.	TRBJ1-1	TGTGCCAGCAGCCTCCAGATGGGGCTCGGCACTGAAGCTTTCTTT	CASSLQMGLGTEAFF
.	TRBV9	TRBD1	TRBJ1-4	TGTGCCAGCAGCTCCGAACAGGGGGCGGGTGAAAAACTGTTTTTT	CASSSEQGAGEKLFF
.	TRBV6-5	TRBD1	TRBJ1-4	TGTGCCAGCAGACCACAGGGGGGGAATGAAAAACTGTTTTTT	CASRPQGGNEKLFF
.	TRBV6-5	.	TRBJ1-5	TGTGCCGGACTAGTTACTCGGATACTTTATCAGCCCCAGCATTTT	CAGLVTRILYQPQHF
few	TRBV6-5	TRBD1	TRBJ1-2	TGTGCCAGCGGACAGGTCTTCGATGGCTACACCTTC	CASGQVFDGYTF
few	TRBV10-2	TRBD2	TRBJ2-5	TGCGCCAGCAGTGATGGTCTAGCGGAAGAGACCCAGTACTTC	CASSDGLAEETQYF
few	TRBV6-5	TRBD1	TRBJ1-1	TGTGCCAGCAGTTCTCCCGGGACAGGAGAAGCTTTCTTT	CASSSPGTGEAFF
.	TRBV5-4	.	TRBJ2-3	TGTGCCAGCAGCCTACAGGGTTGGAAAGATACGCAGTATTTT	CASSLQGWKDTQYF
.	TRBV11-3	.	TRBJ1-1	TGTGCCAGCAGCAGAGGAAAAAGTGAAGCTTTCTTT	CASSRGKSEAFF
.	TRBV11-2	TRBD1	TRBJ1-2	TGTGCCAGCAGCTTACTAACAGGGGGCGAGGGCTACACCTTC	CASSLLTGGEGYTF
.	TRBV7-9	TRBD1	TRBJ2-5	TGTGCCAGCAGCAGGGGCGCAGGGGGCGAGACCCAGTACTTC	CASSRGAGGETQYF
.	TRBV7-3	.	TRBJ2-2	TGTGCCAGCAGCTCGGACTCTCAAAGTACCGGGGAGCTGTTTTTT	CASSSDSQSTGELFF
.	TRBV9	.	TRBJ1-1	TGTGCCAGCAGCGCCCGACAGGAGAACACTGAAGCTTTCTTT	CASSARQENTEAFF
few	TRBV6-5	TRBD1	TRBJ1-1	TGTGCCAGCAGTGGGGGACAGGGATTCACTGAAGCTTTCTTT	CASSGGQGFTEAFF
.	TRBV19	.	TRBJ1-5	TGTGCCAGTAGTATAGACAGGGGTGATAATCAGCCCCAGCATTTT	CASSIDRGDNQPQHF
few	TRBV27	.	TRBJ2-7	TGTGCCAGCAGTACGGTCGACAGCGTATACGAGCAGTACTTC	CASSTVDSVYEQYF
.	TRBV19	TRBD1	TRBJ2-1	TGTGCCAGTAGTAGGACCTCGGGACAGGGGTACAATGAGCAGTTCTTC	CASSRTSGQGYNEQFF
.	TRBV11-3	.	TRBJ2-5	TGTGCCAGCAGCTTAGATCAGTACCAAGAGACCCAGTACTTC	CASSLDQYQETQYF
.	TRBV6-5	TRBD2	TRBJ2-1	TGTGCCAGCAGTTACTCGTTCGGGAGGTCCTCGACCTTGCAGTTCTTC	CASSYSFGRSSTLQFF
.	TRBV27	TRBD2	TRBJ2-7	TGTGCCAGCAGGCCAAGCGGGAGCTACTACGAGCAGTACTTC	CASRPSGSYYEQYF
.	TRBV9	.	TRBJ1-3	TGTGCCAGCAGCGTGTCGGGTTCCTCTGGAAACACCATATATTTT	CASSVSGSSGNTIYF